Below are 3 T cell receptor beta chains sequenced from a single sample in a study of cytomegalovirus exposure and HLA in healthy donors. The primer mix had 60 Vbeta and 13 Jbeta primers. This table comes from immunoSEQ multiplex PCR, and its TCRdb copy is limited to in-frame clones, with some not included. This table holds about 140,000 clones, 76% found once. Specimen: PBMCs. These receptors were obtained from a male donor in good health and CMV-seronegative.

The rearrangement uses TRBV9 and TRBJ2-1, with D possibly matching TRBD1 (6 bases). The CDR3 is 16 residues long. The V end lost 0 bases, the J end lost 14 bases, and 24 bases lay between the germline ends. Looked up from germline, CDR1 is SGDLS and CDR2 is YYNGEE. The CDR3 here is CASSVGRDTIYQRKFF. For the CDR3, the DNA is TGTGCCAGCAGCGTAGGCCGGGACACAATCTACCAAAGGAAGTTCTTC.

The rearrangement links TRBV6-6 to TRBJ2-2, with 9 bases that match TRBD1. With 6 bases clipped from V and 4 bases from J, the junction kept 6 bases outside the gene matches. Germline V gene sequence: CDR1 MNHNY, CDR2 SVGAGI (reference sequence). The CDR3 sequence is 15 residues long. CDR3 nucleotide sequence: TGTGCCAGCAGCCGGACAGGGGAAATCACCGGGGAGCTGTTTTTT. The encoded protein is CASSRTGEITGELFF.

This chain joins TRBV7-9 and TRBJ2-7; a possible D gene is TRBD2 (7 bases). Deletions cut 1 base from V and 0 bases from J, with 10 bases between. Germline assignment: CDR1 SEHNR and CDR2 FQNEAQ (reference sequence). This CDR3 is 15 amino acids long. Here the CDR3 reads CASSLVRGPSYEQYF. As DNA, the CDR3 is TGTGCCAGCAGCTTAGTGCGGGGGCCCTCCTACGAGCAGTACTTC.